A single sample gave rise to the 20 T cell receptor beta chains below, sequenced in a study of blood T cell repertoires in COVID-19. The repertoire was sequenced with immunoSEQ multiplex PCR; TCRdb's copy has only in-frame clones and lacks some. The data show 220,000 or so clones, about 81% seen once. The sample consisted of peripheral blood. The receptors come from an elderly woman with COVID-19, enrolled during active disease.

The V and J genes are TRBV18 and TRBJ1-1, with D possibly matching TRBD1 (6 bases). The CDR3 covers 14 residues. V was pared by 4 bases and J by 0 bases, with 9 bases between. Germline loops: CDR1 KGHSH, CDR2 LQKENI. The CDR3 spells CASSQQGLNTEAFF. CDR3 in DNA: TGTGCCAGCTCACAACAGGGTTTGAACACTGAAGCTTTCTTT.

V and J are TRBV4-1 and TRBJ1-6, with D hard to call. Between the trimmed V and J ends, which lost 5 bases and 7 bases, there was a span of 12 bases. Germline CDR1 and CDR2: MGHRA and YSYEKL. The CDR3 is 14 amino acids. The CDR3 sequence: CASSSGSVNSPLHF. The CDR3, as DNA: TGCGCCAGCAGCAGTGGCAGTGTCAATTCACCCCTCCACTTT.

The chain's CDR3 is CATSRGQAGGRNEQFF. In nucleotides, the CDR3 is TGTGCCACCAGCAGAGGGCAGGCGGGGGGGCGCAATGAGCAGTTCTTC. The gene calls are TRBV15 and TRBJ2-1; TRBD2 agrees at 9 bases. The germline V gene encodes CDR1 LNHNV and CDR2 YYDKDF (reference sequence). This CDR3 is 16 amino acids long. V was clipped by 1 base and J by 6 bases; unmatched bases: 7.

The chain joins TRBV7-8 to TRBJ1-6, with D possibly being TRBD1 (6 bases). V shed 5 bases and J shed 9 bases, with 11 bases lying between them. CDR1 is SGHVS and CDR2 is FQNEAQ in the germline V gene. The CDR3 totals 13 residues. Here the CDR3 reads CASSRDIFSPLHF. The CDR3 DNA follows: TGTGCCAGCAGCCGGGACATTTTTTCACCCCTCCACTTT.

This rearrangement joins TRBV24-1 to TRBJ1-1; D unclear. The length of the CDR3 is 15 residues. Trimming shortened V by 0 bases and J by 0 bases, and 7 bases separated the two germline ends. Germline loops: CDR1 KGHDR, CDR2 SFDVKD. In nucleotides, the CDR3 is TGTGCCACCAGTGATTTGGGTGACATGAACACTGAAGCTTTCTTT. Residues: CATSDLGDMNTEAFF.

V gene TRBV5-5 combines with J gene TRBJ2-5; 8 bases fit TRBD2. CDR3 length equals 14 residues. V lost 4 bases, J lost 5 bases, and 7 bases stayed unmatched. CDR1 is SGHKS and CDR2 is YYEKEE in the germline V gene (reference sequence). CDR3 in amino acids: CASSHSGIVETQYF. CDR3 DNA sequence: TGTGCCAGCAGCCATAGCGGGATCGTCGAGACCCAGTACTTC.

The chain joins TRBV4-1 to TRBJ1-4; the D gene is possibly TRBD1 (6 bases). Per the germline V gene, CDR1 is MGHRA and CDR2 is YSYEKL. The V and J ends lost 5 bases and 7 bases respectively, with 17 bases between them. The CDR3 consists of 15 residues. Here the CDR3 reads CASSSQGLSAEKLFF. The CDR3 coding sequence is TGCGCCAGCAGCTCACAGGGCTTGAGCGCTGAAAAACTGTTTTTT.

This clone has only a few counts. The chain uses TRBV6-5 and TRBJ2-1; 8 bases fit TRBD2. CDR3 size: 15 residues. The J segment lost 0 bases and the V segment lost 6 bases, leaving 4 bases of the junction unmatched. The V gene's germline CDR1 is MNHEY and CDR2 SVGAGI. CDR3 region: CASSLTSASYNEQFF. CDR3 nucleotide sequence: TGTGCCAGCAGCTTGACTAGCGCCTCCTACAATGAGCAGTTCTTC.

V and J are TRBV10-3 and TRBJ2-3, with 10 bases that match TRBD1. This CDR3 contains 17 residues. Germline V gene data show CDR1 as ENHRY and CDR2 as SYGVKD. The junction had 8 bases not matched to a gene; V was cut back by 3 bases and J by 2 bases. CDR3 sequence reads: CAISDFFGTGATDTQYF. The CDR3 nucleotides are TGTGCCATCAGTGATTTTTTCGGGACAGGGGCCACAGATACGCAGTATTTT.

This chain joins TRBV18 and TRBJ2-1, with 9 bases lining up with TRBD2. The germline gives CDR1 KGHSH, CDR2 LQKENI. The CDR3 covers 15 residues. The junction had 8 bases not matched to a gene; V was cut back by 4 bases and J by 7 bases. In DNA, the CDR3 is TGTGCCAGCTCACGTACAGCGGGGGGCGGGAATGAGCAGTTCTTC. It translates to CASSRTAGGGNEQFF. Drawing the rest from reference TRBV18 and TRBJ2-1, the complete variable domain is NAGVMQNPRHLVRRRGQEARLRCSPMKGHSHVYWYRQLPEEGLKFMVYLQKENIIDESGMPKERFSAEFPKEGPSILRIQQVVRGDSAAYFCASSRTAGGGNEQFFGPGTRLTVL.

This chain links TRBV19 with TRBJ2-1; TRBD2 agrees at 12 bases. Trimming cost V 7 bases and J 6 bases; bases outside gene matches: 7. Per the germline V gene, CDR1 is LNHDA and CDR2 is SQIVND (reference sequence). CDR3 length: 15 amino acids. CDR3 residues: CASTRLAGAFNEQFF. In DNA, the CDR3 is TGTGCCAGTACCCGACTAGCGGGGGCCTTCAATGAGCAGTTCTTC.

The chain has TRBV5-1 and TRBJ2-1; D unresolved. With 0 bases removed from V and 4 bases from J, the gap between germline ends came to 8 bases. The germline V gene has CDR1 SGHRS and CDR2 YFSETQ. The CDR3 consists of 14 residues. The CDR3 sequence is CASSLEYPYNEQFF. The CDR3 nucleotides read TGCGCCAGCAGCTTGGAATATCCTTACAATGAGCAGTTCTTC. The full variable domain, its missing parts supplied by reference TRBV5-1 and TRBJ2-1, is KAGVTQTPRYLIKTRGQQVTLSCSPISGHRSVSWYQQTPGQGLQFLFEYFSETQRNKGNFPGRFSGRQFSNSRSEMNVSTLELGDSALYLCASSLEYPYNEQFFGPGTRLTVL.

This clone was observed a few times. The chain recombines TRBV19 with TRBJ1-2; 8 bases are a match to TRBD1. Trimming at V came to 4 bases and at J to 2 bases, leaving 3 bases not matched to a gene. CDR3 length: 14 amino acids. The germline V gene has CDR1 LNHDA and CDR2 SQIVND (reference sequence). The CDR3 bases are TGTGCCAGTAGTAGACAGGGGCGCAACTATGGCTACACCTTC. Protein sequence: CASSRQGRNYGYTF.

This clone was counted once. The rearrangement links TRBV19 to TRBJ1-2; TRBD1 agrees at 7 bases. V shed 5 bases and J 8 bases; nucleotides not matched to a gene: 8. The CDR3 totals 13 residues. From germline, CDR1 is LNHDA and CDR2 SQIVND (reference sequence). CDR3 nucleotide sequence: TGTGCCAGTAGTGTTGACAGGGCCTGGGGCTACACCTTC. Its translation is CASSVDRAWGYTF.

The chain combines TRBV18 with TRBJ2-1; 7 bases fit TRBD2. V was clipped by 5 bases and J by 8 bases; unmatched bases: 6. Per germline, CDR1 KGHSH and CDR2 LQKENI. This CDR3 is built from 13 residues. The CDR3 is CASSRTSPDEQFF. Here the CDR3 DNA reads TGTGCCAGCTCAAGGACTAGTCCGGATGAGCAGTTCTTC.

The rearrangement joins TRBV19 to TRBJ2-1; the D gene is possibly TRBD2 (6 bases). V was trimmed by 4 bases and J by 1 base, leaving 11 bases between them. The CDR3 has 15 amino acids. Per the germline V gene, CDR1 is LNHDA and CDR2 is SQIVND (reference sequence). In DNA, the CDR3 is TGTGCCAGTAGTAGGGGGGAGTCGTCCTACAATGAGCAGTTCTTC. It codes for CASSRGESSYNEQFF.

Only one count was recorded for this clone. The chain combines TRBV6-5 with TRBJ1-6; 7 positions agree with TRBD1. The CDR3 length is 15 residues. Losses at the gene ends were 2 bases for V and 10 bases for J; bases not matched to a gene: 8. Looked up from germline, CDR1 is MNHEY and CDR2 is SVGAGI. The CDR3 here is CASSYEVRGNSPLHF. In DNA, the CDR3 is TGTGCCAGCAGTTACGAGGTCAGGGGGAACTCACCCCTCCACTTT.

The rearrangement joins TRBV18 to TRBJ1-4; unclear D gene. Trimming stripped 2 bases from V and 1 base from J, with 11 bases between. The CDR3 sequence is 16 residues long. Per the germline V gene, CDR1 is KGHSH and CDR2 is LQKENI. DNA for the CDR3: TGTGCCAGCTCACCAATCGAGGTGAAAACTAATGAAAAACTGTTTTTT. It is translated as CASSPIEVKTNEKLFF. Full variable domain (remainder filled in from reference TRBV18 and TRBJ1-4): NAGVMQNPRHLVRRRGQEARLRCSPMKGHSHVYWYRQLPEEGLKFMVYLQKENIIDESGMPKERFSAEFPKEGPSILRIQQVVRGDSAAYFCASSPIEVKTNEKLFFGSGTQLSVL.

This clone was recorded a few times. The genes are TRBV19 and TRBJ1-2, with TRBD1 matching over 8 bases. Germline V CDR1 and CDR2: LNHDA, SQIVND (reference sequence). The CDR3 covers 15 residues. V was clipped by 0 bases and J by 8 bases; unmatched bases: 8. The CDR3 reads CASSIEGRGPEGYTF. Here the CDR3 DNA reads TGTGCCAGTAGTATAGAAGGCAGGGGGCCTGAAGGCTACACCTTC.

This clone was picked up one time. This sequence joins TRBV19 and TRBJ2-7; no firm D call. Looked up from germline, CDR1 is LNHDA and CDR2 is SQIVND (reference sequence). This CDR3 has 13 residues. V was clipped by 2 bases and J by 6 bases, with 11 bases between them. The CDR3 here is CASSIFREAEQYF. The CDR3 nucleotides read TGTGCCAGTAGTATATTCCGAGAGGCCGAGCAGTACTTC.